Here is one T cell receptor beta chain with its context. Deletions cut 0 bases from V and 6 bases from J, with 9 bases between. This CDR3 region has 14 residues. In germline, CDR1 is KGHSH, CDR2 LQKENI. A CD45RA+ naive subset and a CD45RA-negative memory subset were split from CD4+ cells. This table comes from immunoSEQ multiplex PCR, and its TCRdb copy is limited to in-frame clones, with some not included. The sample lists roughly 1,500,000 clones; approximately 98.5% were seen once. The data were obtained in a study of shared clonotypes between healthy human individuals. The material sequenced was naive CD4+ T cells sorted from blood. Subset reported: CD45RA+ positively selected. The clonotype originates from a man aged 30 to 39 in good health. This chain connects TRBV18 to TRBJ2-1; a weak D match, TRBD2 (6 bases). Here the CDR3 reads CASSPPSGVNEQFF. CDR3 coding DNA: TGTGCCAGCTCACCACCGTCGGGGGTCAATGAGCAGTTCTTC.